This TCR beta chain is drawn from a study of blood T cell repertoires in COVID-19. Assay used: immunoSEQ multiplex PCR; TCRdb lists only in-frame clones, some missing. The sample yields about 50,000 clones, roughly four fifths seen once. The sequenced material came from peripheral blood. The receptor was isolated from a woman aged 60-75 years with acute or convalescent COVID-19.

The CDR3 sequence is CATSREFGVGYGYTF. DNA of the CDR3: TGTGCCACCAGCAGAGAGTTCGGGGTTGGCTATGGCTACACCTTC. V usage is TRBV15 and J usage is TRBJ1-2; D is undetermined. The germline gives CDR1 LNHNV, CDR2 YYDKDF (reference sequence). V dropped 0 bases and J dropped 4 bases, with 12 bases sitting between them. The CDR3 is 15 residues long.